This is a list of T cell receptor beta chains from one sample in a study of OX40 agonist ivuxolimab in advanced cancers. Repertoires were generated with immunoSEQ multiplex PCR, while TCRdb's copy carries only in-frame clones and drops some. The table includes around 60,000 clones, 80% to 90% detected once. The source was CD4+ or CD8+ T cells sorted from blood, collected in a trial of the OX40 agonist ivuxolimab. The receptor source for this set is an adult with an advanced solid tumor such as melanoma, head and neck, liver or kidney cancer. Each CDR3 is given with its conserved first and last residue. Each record gives: CDR3 DNA, CDR3 protein, J gene, V gene, CDR3 length, D gene, clone size. The D gene is left open where the match is weak. Rows give clone size only sometimes, using once, few, many, or a class for an expanded clone.

CDR3 DNA: TGTGCCAGCAGCGTAGGTGGGACCCAATTGGGGAACTATGGCTACACCTTC; CDR3 protein: CASSVGGTQLGNYGYTF; J gene: TRBJ1-2; V gene: TRBV9; CDR3 length: 17; D gene: NA; clone size: NA
CDR3 DNA: TGTGCCAGCAGCTTAGGACCCTCGTTCCAGTACTTC; CDR3 protein: CASSLGPSFQYF; J gene: TRBJ2-7; V gene: TRBV7-8; CDR3 length: 12; D gene: NA; clone size: NA
CDR3 DNA: TGTGCCAGCTCCCTAGCGGGCTCGGATACGCAGTATTTT; CDR3 protein: CASSLAGSDTQYF; J gene: TRBJ2-3; V gene: TRBV9; CDR3 length: 13; D gene: TRBD2; clone size: NA
CDR3 DNA: TGTGCCAGCAGTTTTTCGGGGGCCTATGGCTACACCTTC; CDR3 protein: CASSFSGAYGYTF; J gene: TRBJ1-2; V gene: TRBV27; CDR3 length: 13; D gene: NA; clone size: few
CDR3 DNA: TGCGCCAGCAGCTCCTCGACTCACTACAATGAGCAGTTCTTC; CDR3 protein: CASSSSTHYNEQFF; J gene: TRBJ2-1; V gene: TRBV5-1; CDR3 length: 14; D gene: NA; clone size: NA
CDR3 DNA: TGTGCCAGCACCGCAGCAGCCAAAAACATTCAGTACTTC; CDR3 protein: CASTAAAKNIQYF; J gene: TRBJ2-4; V gene: TRBV4-2; CDR3 length: 13; D gene: NA; clone size: NA
CDR3 DNA: TGCAGCGGAGGGGTCTCCTACAATGAGCAGTTCTTC; CDR3 protein: CSGGVSYNEQFF; J gene: TRBJ2-1; V gene: TRBV29-1; CDR3 length: 12; D gene: NA; clone size: NA
CDR3 DNA: TGTGCCAGCAGTTACTCGGCAGGGAAAGCTTTCTTT; CDR3 protein: CASSYSAGKAFF; J gene: TRBJ1-1; V gene: TRBV6-5; CDR3 length: 12; D gene: NA; clone size: few
CDR3 DNA: TGTGCTAGTGGTTTGATTTCGGAGCGGGAGAGCACAGATACGCAGTATTTT; CDR3 protein: CASGLISERESTDTQYF; J gene: TRBJ2-3; V gene: TRBV12-5; CDR3 length: 17; D gene: TRBD2; clone size: NA
CDR3 DNA: TGTGCCAGCAGCCCAAATCACAGGGTTAGGGAGACCCAGTACTTC; CDR3 protein: CASSPNHRVRETQYF; J gene: TRBJ2-5; V gene: TRBV9; CDR3 length: 15; D gene: NA; clone size: once
CDR3 DNA: TGTGCCAGCAGCTTGGTGCTGCGGGAGGGCACCGGGGAGCTGTTTTTT; CDR3 protein: CASSLVLREGTGELFF; J gene: TRBJ2-2; V gene: TRBV5-6; CDR3 length: 16; D gene: TRBD2; clone size: few
CDR3 DNA: TGTGCCAGCAGCCTGGACAGGGACATGAGCTATGGCTACACCTTC; CDR3 protein: CASSLDRDMSYGYTF; J gene: TRBJ1-2; V gene: TRBV5-5; CDR3 length: 15; D gene: TRBD1; clone size: NA
CDR3 DNA: TGTGCCAGCAGCTCCGAGGGTGGGGCAGATACGCAGTATTTT; CDR3 protein: CASSSEGGADTQYF; J gene: TRBJ2-3; V gene: TRBV7-6; CDR3 length: 14; D gene: NA; clone size: NA
CDR3 DNA: TGTGCCAGTAACTTCTGGGGGATGAACACTGAAGCTTTCTTT; CDR3 protein: CASNFWGMNTEAFF; J gene: TRBJ1-1; V gene: TRBV19; CDR3 length: 14; D gene: NA; clone size: NA
CDR3 DNA: TGTGCCAGCAGCTCTGTAGCGGGAGCGGGATACAATGAGCAGTTCTTC; CDR3 protein: CASSSVAGAGYNEQFF; J gene: TRBJ2-1; V gene: TRBV7-9; CDR3 length: 16; D gene: TRBD2; clone size: NA
CDR3 DNA: TGTGCCAGCAGACAGGGGTTTTCGTACACTGAAGCTTTCTTT; CDR3 protein: CASRQGFSYTEAFF; J gene: TRBJ1-1; V gene: TRBV6-1; CDR3 length: 14; D gene: TRBD1; clone size: once
CDR3 DNA: TGTGCCAGCAGCCGTGGACAGGGGGGCAATGAAAAACTGTTTTTT; CDR3 protein: CASSRGQGGNEKLFF; J gene: TRBJ1-4; V gene: TRBV7-9; CDR3 length: 15; D gene: TRBD1; clone size: once